This T cell receptor (beta chain) was obtained from a study of long-term antiretroviral therapy in people with HIV. Survey level was the resolution at which the v3.0 immunoSEQ assay ran. TCRdb keeps only in-frame clones here, not all; method: immunoSEQ multiplex PCR. The table records approximately 35,000 clones, 80% to 90% of them present only once. Germline values: CDR1 MDHEN, CDR2 SYDVKM. Trimming cost V 3 bases and J 0 bases, with 12 bases left between them. The CDR3 runs to 15 residues. General study points: HIV repertoires spanned narrower CDR3 length ranges than controls.

This clone appeared once. Its matching antigen is unknown. Specimen: unsorted PBMCs, collected 2.2 years after starting antiretroviral therapy. The TCR was taken from a young man with HIV. The chain recombines TRBV28 with TRBJ2-7; D remains ambiguous. CDR3 sequence: CASSLQRPSSYEQYF. In DNA, the CDR3 is TGTGCCAGCAGTTTGCAACGTCCGAGCTCCTACGAGCAGTACTTC.